Listed below are T cell receptor beta chains from one sample, sequenced in a study of blood T cell repertoires in COVID-19. Produced via immunoSEQ multiplex PCR; TCRdb's table is partial and in-frame only. This table has roughly 250,000 clones, roughly nine tenths appearing once. Material for sequencing was PBMCs or T cells enriched from blood (not recorded which). The receptors derive from a woman in her 30s with acute COVID-19. Each CDR3 is given with its conserved first and last residue. A D gene is named only where the DNA matches it firmly. Clone size, where shown, is once, few, many, or a class for clones that have expanded.

D gene	V gene	clone size	J gene	CDR3 DNA	CDR3 protein
TRBD1	TRBV5-6	-	TRBJ2-3	TGTGCCAGCAGCGGAGGGACAGGGACAGATACGCAGTATTTT	CASSGGTGTDTQYF
TRBD2	TRBV3-1/TRBV3-2	-	TRBJ2-1	TGTGCCAGCAGCTCCGGACTAGCGGGAGCTATTGATGAGCAGTTCTTC	CASSSGLAGAIDEQFF
-	TRBV27	-	TRBJ2-2	TGTGCCAGCAGTTTATGGGTTGGGGGCCCGACCGGCGGGGAGCTGTTTTTT	CASSLWVGGPTGGELFF
TRBD1	TRBV7-3	-	TRBJ2-5	TGTGCCAGCAGCCGCACGGGACAGGGAGTCCAAGAGACCCAGTACTTC	CASSRTGQGVQETQYF
TRBD1	TRBV11-2	few	TRBJ1-1	TGTGCCAGCAGCTTTTCGACAGGGTACAACACTGAAGCTTTCTTT	CASSFSTGYNTEAFF
-	TRBV24-1	-	TRBJ2-3	TGTGCCACCAGGAGGGCGGACACAGATACGCAGTATTTT	CATRRADTDTQYF
-	TRBV7-9	-	TRBJ1-5	TGTGCCAGCAGCCAGGGGAATCAGCCCCAGCATTTT	CASSQGNQPQHF
-	TRBV28	-	TRBJ2-5	TGTGCCAGCAGCCTTTCCTTGGAGACCCAGTACTTC	CASSLSLETQYF
-	TRBV19	-	TRBJ1-5	TGTGCCAGTAGTATAGGACGGGACAATCAGCCCCAGCATTTT	CASSIGRDNQPQHF
TRBD1	TRBV18	-	TRBJ1-2	TGTGCCAGCTCACCGCTTGGGACAGGGCAGTATTTGAACTATGGCTACACCTTC	CASSPLGTGQYLNYGYTF
TRBD1	TRBV18	-	TRBJ1-2	TGTGCCAGCTCAGTTGACAGGGACACTAACTATGGCTACACCTTC	CASSVDRDTNYGYTF
-	TRBV2	-	TRBJ2-7	TGTGCCAGCAGTACCCAGGCCTACGAGCAGTACTTC	CASSTQAYEQYF
-	TRBV29-1	once	TRBJ2-7	TGCAGCGTTGCTGACAGACCCACGCGCCACGAGCAGTACTTC	CSVADRPTRHEQYF
TRBD1	TRBV28	-	TRBJ2-7	TGTGCCAGCAGTTCCCCCCCCCTGGCTCTCCCGACAGGGGTTGATGAGCAGTACTTC	CASSSPPLALPTGVDEQYF
TRBD2	TRBV10-1	-	TRBJ2-2	TGCGCCAGCAGTGAGAGCGGGGGGGCAGTGACCGGGGAGCTGTTTTTT	CASSESGGAVTGELFF
-	TRBV9	-	TRBJ1-4	TGTGCCAGCAGCCCCCAGGCAACTAATGAAAAACTGTTTTTT	CASSPQATNEKLFF
-	TRBV5-4	once	TRBJ2-1	TGTGCCAGCAGCGTGGACGCTACCTACAATGAGCAGTTCTTC	CASSVDATYNEQFF
-	TRBV30	-	TRBJ1-1	TGTGCCTGGAGTGTACGCGGAATTAACACTGAAGCTTTCTTT	CAWSVRGINTEAFF
TRBD1	TRBV3-1/TRBV3-2	-	TRBJ1-2	TGTGCCAGCAGCTCTGACAGGGCCTATGGCTACACCTTC	CASSSDRAYGYTF
-	TRBV18	-	TRBJ1-4	TGTGCCAGCTCCCGAGGGTCTCCGGGTATTAATGAAAAACTGTTTTTT	CASSRGSPGINEKLFF
-	TRBV4-1	-	TRBJ1-6	TGCGCCAGCAGCCAAGCTCTGGCCGGGGGTTCACCCCTCCACTTT	CASSQALAGGSPLHF
-	TRBV12-3/TRBV12-4	-	TRBJ1-2	TGTGCCACCGCACGGGGAGGAAACTATGGCTACACCTTC	CATARGGNYGYTF
TRBD2	TRBV3-1/TRBV3-2	-	TRBJ2-7	TGTGCCAGCAGCCAAGATCTTTTGTGGTCTAGCGGGACCTTGGAGCAGTACTTC	CASSQDLLWSSGTLEQYF
TRBD2	TRBV5-4	-	TRBJ2-1	TGTGCCAGCAGCCCCTGGACTAGCGGGAACAATGAGCAGTTCTTC	CASSPWTSGNNEQFF
TRBD1	TRBV5-1	-	TRBJ1-1	TGCGCCAGCAGCTACGGGACAGGCATGGATGAAGCTTTCTTT	CASSYGTGMDEAFF
-	TRBV7-6	-	TRBJ1-2	TGTGCCAGCAGCTTGAACACGGGTTATGGCTACACCTTC	CASSLNTGYGYTF
TRBD1	TRBV7-9	-	TRBJ1-5	TGTGCCAGCAGCTCCGGACAGGGGGCCTATCAGCCCCAGCATTTT	CASSSGQGAYQPQHF
-	TRBV3-1/TRBV3-2	-	TRBJ1-5	TGTGCCAGCAGCCAGGGCTTGGGGGGTCGTCAGCCCCAGCATTTT	CASSQGLGGRQPQHF
TRBD1	TRBV6-2/TRBV6-3	-	TRBJ1-5	TGTGCCAGCAGTTACTCGGGCAGGGGGCGAGATCAGCCCCAGCATTTT	CASSYSGRGRDQPQHF